This TCR beta chain was identified during a study of OX40 agonist ivuxolimab in advanced cancers. Study-level background: The patients got ivuxolimab, which is an agonistic anti-OX40 (CD134) antibody.

Produced via immunoSEQ multiplex PCR; TCRdb's table is partial and in-frame only. The sample lists approximately 61,000 clones; roughly 80% were seen once. The CDR3 sequence is 11 residues long. CDR1 GTSNPN and CDR2 SVGIG come from the germline V gene (reference sequence). V was shortened by 3 bases and J by 7 bases, with 4 bases between the two germline ends. The receptor comes from an adult with an advanced solid tumor such as melanoma, head and neck, liver or kidney cancer. The sequenced sample was CD4+ or CD8+ T cells sorted from blood, obtained in a trial of the OX40 agonist ivuxolimab. V and J are TRBV30 and TRBJ1-6; D not certain. The CDR3 DNA is TGTGCCTGGAGCGGAAATTCACCCCTCCACTTT. Its translation: CAWSGNSPLHF.